These 10 T cell receptor beta chains share one sample of origin, sequenced in a study of control samples from healthy donors and cancer patients. The repertoire was sequenced with immunoSEQ multiplex PCR; TCRdb's copy has only in-frame clones and lacks some. The data hold 150,000 to 160,000 clones, with around 96% observed a single time. Source material: blood. These receptors originate from a man in his forties in good health.

The genes are TRBV29-1 and TRBJ1-2, with D possibly being TRBD1 (5 bases). There are 13 residues in the CDR3. Germline V CDR1 and CDR2: SQVTM, ANQGSEA. The germline V and J ends were trimmed by 5 bases and 8 bases, with 18 bases remaining between them. The CDR3 is CSVPDIYGEGYTF. As DNA, the CDR3 is TGCAGCGTTCCGGACATCTACGGAGAGGGCTACACCTTC.

The J gene is TRBJ2-1, the V gene TRBV18, with D possibly being TRBD1 (5 bases). The CDR3 extends over 14 amino acids. Trimming pared 6 bases from V and 4 bases from J, leaving 13 bases between. In germline, CDR1 is KGHSH, CDR2 LQKENI. CDR3 in DNA: TGTGCCAGCTCCCCCCCGGACACTTACAATGAGCAGTTCTTC. It codes for CASSPPDTYNEQFF.

Of note for this clone: Other DNA sequences of this sample code for an identical CDR3. The CDR3 bases are TGTGCCAGCAGAGTGGGGGGGCGCGGGGGCAGCACAGATACGCAGTATTTT. Its protein is CASRVGGRGGSTDTQYF. This chain joins TRBV7-2 and TRBJ2-3, with D perhaps TRBD2 (7 bases). The V and J ends lost 6 bases and 0 bases respectively, with 19 bases between them. CDR3 size: 17 residues. From germline, CDR1 is SGHTA and CDR2 FQGNSA.

This chain connects TRBV10-1 to TRBJ1-6; 11 nucleotides align to TRBD1. CDR3 length: 15 residues. V gave up 7 bases and J gave up 9 bases; unmatched junction bases: 8. CDR1 is WNHNN, CDR2 SYGVQD, per germline (reference sequence). The CDR3 DNA follows: TGCGCCAGCAATAATACCGGGACAGGGGGTTCACCCCTCCACTTT. Its translation is CASNNTGTGGSPLHF.

The chain uses TRBV5-1 and TRBJ2-4, with D tentatively TRBD2 (5 bases). The CDR3 consists of 14 residues. Germline V gene sequence: CDR1 SGHRS, CDR2 YFSETQ. V shed 0 bases and J shed 8 bases, with 12 bases lying between them. CDR3 residues: CASSLDHHGDIQYF. The CDR3, as DNA: TGCGCCAGCAGCTTGGACCACCACGGGGACATTCAGTACTTC.

The J gene is TRBJ1-2, the V gene TRBV18; TRBD1 matches 7 bases. From germline, CDR1 is KGHSH and CDR2 LQKENI. The trim removed 3 bases at V and 3 bases at J, leaving 10 bases unmatched. The CDR3 is 16 amino acids. The DNA of the CDR3 is TGTGCCAGCTCACCCAACCCCAGACAGGGATACTATGGCTACACCTTC. Its translation is CASSPNPRQGYYGYTF.

This chain connects TRBV6-5 to TRBJ2-5; D gene ambiguous. Germline loops: CDR1 MNHEY, CDR2 SVGAGI. There are 15 residues in the CDR3. Trimming cost V 2 bases and J 5 bases, with 15 bases left between them. CDR3 DNA sequence: TGTGCCAGCAGTTACCGCTCGGTCAGGTTGGAGACCCAGTACTTC. It is translated as CASSYRSVRLETQYF.

The chain uses TRBV10-3 and TRBJ1-2; maybe TRBD1 (5 bases). CDR1 is ENHRY, CDR2 SYGVKD, per germline. This CDR3 spans 15 amino acids. Trimming removed 3 bases at V and 1 base at J, with 12 bases between. The CDR3 region is CAISDGGGINYGYTF. CDR3 bases: TGTGCCATCAGTGACGGTGGGGGGATTAACTATGGCTACACCTTC.

V is TRBV3-1 (or the pseudogene TRBV3-2) and J is TRBJ1-4; 8 nucleotides match TRBD1. CDR1 and CDR2 from the germline V gene are LGHDT and YNNKEL (reference sequence). Trimming cost V 1 base and J 11 bases; bases outside gene matches: 9. This CDR3 has 15 amino acids. This CDR3 reads CASSQGGQVSEKLFF. The CDR3 DNA is TGTGCCAGCAGCCAAGGGGGACAGGTATCTGAGAAACTGTTTTTT.

This chain joins TRBV7-6 and TRBJ2-7; 8 nucleotides align to TRBD1. After removal of 5 bases from V and 1 base from J, the junction contained 7 bases not matched to a gene. The CDR3 is 15 amino acids. From germline, CDR1 is SGHVS and CDR2 FNYEAQ. The CDR3 region is CASSGTGQASYEQYF. CDR3 DNA sequence: TGTGCCAGCAGCGGTACGGGACAGGCTTCCTACGAGCAGTACTTC.